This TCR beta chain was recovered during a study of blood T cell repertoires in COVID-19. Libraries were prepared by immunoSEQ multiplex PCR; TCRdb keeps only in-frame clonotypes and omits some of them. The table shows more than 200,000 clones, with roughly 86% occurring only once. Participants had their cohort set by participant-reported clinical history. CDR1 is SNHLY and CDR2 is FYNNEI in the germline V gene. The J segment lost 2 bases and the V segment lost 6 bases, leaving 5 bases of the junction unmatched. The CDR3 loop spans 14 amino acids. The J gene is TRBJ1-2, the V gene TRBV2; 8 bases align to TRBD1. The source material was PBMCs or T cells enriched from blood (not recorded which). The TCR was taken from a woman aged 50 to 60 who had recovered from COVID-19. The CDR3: CASRPTGVNYGYTF. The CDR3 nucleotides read TGTGCCAGCAGGCCGACAGGGGTAAACTATGGCTACACCTTC.